Below are 31 T cell receptor beta chains sequenced from a single sample in a study of blood T cell repertoires in COVID-19. Libraries were prepared by immunoSEQ multiplex PCR; TCRdb keeps only in-frame clonotypes and omits some of them. This table has roughly 200,000 clones, approximately 83% appearing once. Input material: peripheral blood. The source is a woman in her thirties with COVID-19, enrolled during active disease.

The chain joins TRBV5-1 to TRBJ1-2; 7 bases are a match to TRBD1. Germline assignment: CDR1 SGHRS and CDR2 YFSETQ. V lost 4 bases, J lost 1 base, and 13 bases stayed unmatched. This CDR3 spans 17 amino acids. CDR3 region: CASSPPGQIPNNYGYTF. CDR3 DNA: TGCGCCAGCAGCCCCCCGGGACAGATACCTAATAACTATGGCTACACCTTC.

The chain has TRBV27 and TRBJ1-4; weak D call: TRBD1 (6 bases). V shed 3 bases and J shed 5 bases, with 10 bases lying between them. Germline V gene sequence: CDR1 MNHEY, CDR2 SMNVEV (reference sequence). This CDR3 comprises 14 residues. The chain's CDR3 is CASSLAGVNEKLFF. DNA of the CDR3: TGTGCCAGCAGTTTGGCAGGGGTGAATGAAAAACTGTTTTTT.

V usage is TRBV19 and J usage is TRBJ1-5; D call uncertain. Between the trimmed V and J ends, which lost 5 bases and 2 bases, there was a span of 13 bases. This CDR3 spans 15 amino acids. CDR1 is LNHDA, CDR2 SQIVND, per germline (reference sequence). The CDR3: CASSFTLSGNQPQHF. CDR3 sequence (DNA): TGTGCCAGTAGTTTCACATTAAGCGGCAATCAGCCCCAGCATTTT. Drawing the rest from reference TRBV19 and TRBJ1-5, the complete variable domain is DGGITQSPKYLFRKEGQNVTLSCEQNLNHDAMYWYRQDPGQGLRLIYYSQIVNDFQKGDIAEGYSVSREKKESFPLTVTSAQKNPTAFYLCASSFTLSGNQPQHFGDGTRLSIL.

This rearrangement joins TRBV6-4 to TRBJ2-1; 7 positions agree with TRBD1. In germline, CDR1 is MRHNA, CDR2 SNTAGT. V lost 0 bases, J lost 7 bases, and 6 bases stayed unmatched. The CDR3 is 15 residues long. The CDR3 DNA reads TGTGCCAGCAGTGACTCAAAAGGGGGCGGGAATGAGCAGTTCTTC. Translating it yields CASSDSKGGGNEQFF.

V usage is TRBV4-3 and J usage is TRBJ1-4; 11 bases line up with TRBD1. Trimming took 4 bases from V and 5 from J; bases not matched to a gene: 3. Germline V gene data show CDR1 as LGHNA and CDR2 as YSLEER. The CDR3 covers 15 residues. In DNA form, the CDR3 reads TGCGCCAGCAGCCGGGACAGGGGGATCAATGAAAAACTGTTTTTT. Encoded protein: CASSRDRGINEKLFF.

This clone was detected once. V gene TRBV27 combines with J gene TRBJ2-7, with 7 bases matching TRBD1. Germline V gives CDR1 MNHEY, CDR2 SMNVEV (reference sequence). With 3 bases clipped from V and 4 bases from J, the junction kept 9 bases outside the gene matches. This CDR3 is 15 amino acids long. CDR3 in amino acids: CASSFVTGAPYEQYF. CDR3 bases: TGTGCCAGCAGTTTCGTAACAGGGGCCCCTTACGAGCAGTACTTC.

V is TRBV7-8 and J is TRBJ2-7; TRBD1 might be the D (5 bases). Germline V CDR1 and CDR2: SGHVS, FQNEAQ. CDR3 length equals 16 residues. Trimming removed 0 bases at V and 2 bases at J, with 14 bases between. The DNA for the CDR3 is TGTGCCAGCAGCTTAGCCCGACAGTCCGAAGCCTACGAGCAGTACTTC. It specifies CASSLARQSEAYEQYF. Looking up the rest from reference TRBV7-8 and TRBJ2-7 gives the full variable domain: GAGVSQSPRYKVAKRGQDVALRCDPISGHVSLFWYQQALGQGPEFLTYFQNEAQLDKSGLPSDRFFAERPEGSVSTLKIQRTQQEDSAVYLCASSLARQSEAYEQYFGPGTRLTVT.

The chain uses TRBV28 and TRBJ2-1, with D perhaps matching TRBD1 (5 bases). The V end was cut by 5 bases, the J end by 0 bases, with 14 bases between. The length of the CDR3 is 16 residues. Germline CDR1 is MDHEN and CDR2 is SYDVKM. CDR3 nucleotide sequence: TGTGCCAGCAGTCTGACAGAATATAGCTCCTACAATGAGCAGTTCTTC. Protein product: CASSLTEYSSYNEQFF.

The chain carries TRBV7-9 and TRBJ2-1; 9 bases map to TRBD2. The CDR3 is 14 amino acids. The ends lost 9 bases at V and 4 bases at J; junction bases unmatched: 7. Germline values: CDR1 SEHNR, CDR2 FQNEAQ (reference sequence). The CDR3 protein is CARSSGGSYNEQFF. The CDR3 nucleotides are TGTGCCAGAAGCAGCGGGGGGTCGTACAATGAGCAGTTCTTC.

The chain combines TRBV5-1 with TRBJ2-1; TRBD1 might be the D (6 bases). Trimming took off 0 bases at V and 5 bases at J, with 12 bases between the two ends. Germline assignment: CDR1 SGHRS and CDR2 YFSETQ. This CDR3 region has 15 residues. The CDR3 DNA sequence: TGCGCCAGCAGCTTGGAACGCAGGGGTAACAATGAGCAGTTCTTC. Its protein product is CASSLERRGNNEQFF.

The V gene is TRBV5-1, the J gene TRBJ1-6; D gene unclear. This CDR3 is built from 16 residues. The germline gives CDR1 SGHRS, CDR2 YFSETQ. V shed 1 base and J shed 5 bases, with 13 bases lying between them. As DNA, the CDR3 is TGCGCCAGCAGCTTGATTGGAGTGAGGGATAATTCACCCCTCCACTTT. Translating gives CASSLIGVRDNSPLHF.

V gene TRBV4-3 combines with J gene TRBJ1-2; no definite D call. This CDR3 has 16 residues. Trimming shortened V by 0 bases and J by 2 bases, and 13 bases separated the two germline ends. Germline assignment: CDR1 LGHNA and CDR2 YSLEER. In nucleotides, the CDR3 is TGCGCCAGCAGCCAAGAGGCTCGGGTATCGAACTATGGCTACACCTTC. Its protein is CASSQEARVSNYGYTF.

This sequence joins TRBV4-1 and TRBJ1-2; TRBD1 is a possible D gene (5 bases). V gave up 0 bases and J gave up 8 bases, with 25 bases separating them. Germline CDR1 reads MGHRA; CDR2 reads YSYEKL. CDR3 length equals 18 residues. The CDR3 region is CASSQEVGRSQIPGGYTF. The CDR3 DNA sequence: TGCGCCAGCAGCCAAGAAGTAGGTCGGAGCCAGATCCCAGGGGGCTACACCTTC.

The chain uses TRBV6-5 and TRBJ2-6, with TRBD2 matching over 7 bases. The germline V gene encodes CDR1 MNHEY and CDR2 SVGAGI. The CDR3 has 14 residues. The trim removed 6 bases at V and 4 bases at J, leaving 3 bases unmatched. Here the CDR3 reads CASRRGIGANVLTF. DNA for the CDR3: TGTGCCAGCAGGCGGGGGATAGGGGCCAACGTCCTGACTTTC.

Here the CDR3 reads CASSQAAGGYTF. CDR3 DNA: TGTGCCAGCAGCCAAGCTGCGGGAGGCTACACCTTC. The rearrangement uses TRBV3-1 (or the pseudogene TRBV3-2) and TRBJ1-2; D uncertain. CDR3 length equals 12 residues. Germline V CDR1 and CDR2: LGHDT, YNNKEL (reference sequence). V lost 1 base and J lost 8, with 8 bases in between.

The chain uses TRBV7-2 and TRBJ2-5; 7 bases match TRBD2. The J segment lost 5 bases and the V segment lost 8 bases, leaving 14 bases of the junction unmatched. This CDR3 comprises 15 residues. Per germline, CDR1 SGHTA and CDR2 FQGNSA. CDR3 DNA: TGTGCCAGCTCCCCAGATTGGAGGGGAGGGGAGACCCAGTACTTC. It translates to CASSPDWRGGETQYF.

The chain employs TRBV28 and TRBJ1-1; 7 bases are a match to TRBD1. This CDR3 contains 13 residues. V shed 7 bases and J 1 base; nucleotides not matched to a gene: 3. Looked up from germline, CDR1 is MDHEN and CDR2 is SYDVKM. CDR3 region: CASIGTENTEAFF. The CDR3 DNA reads as TGTGCCAGCATAGGGACAGAGAACACTGAAGCTTTCTTT.

V is TRBV7-3 and J is TRBJ2-1, with D possibly being TRBD1 (5 bases). Trimming removed 4 bases from V and 5 bases from J, with 9 bases in between. Germline V gene sequence: CDR1 SGHTA, CDR2 FQGTGA. The CDR3 totals 13 residues. The CDR3, as DNA: TGTGCCAGCAGCTCCTCGACAGACAATGAGCAGTTCTTC. The encoded protein is CASSSSTDNEQFF.

The rearrangement links TRBV4-1 to TRBJ1-4; weak D call: TRBD1 (5 bases). V was cut by 0 bases and J by 7 bases, with 12 bases left in between. This CDR3 has 15 amino acids. The germline V gene has CDR1 MGHRA and CDR2 YSYEKL. CDR3: CASSQEGQGGEKLFF. The CDR3 bases are TGCGCCAGCAGCCAAGAAGGCCAGGGTGGTGAAAAACTGTTTTTT.

The chain carries TRBV4-3 and TRBJ2-1; possible D gene TRBD2, 5 bases. CDR1 and CDR2 from the germline V gene are LGHNA and YSLEER. V was trimmed by 0 bases and J by 3 bases, leaving 9 bases between them. CDR3 length equals 15 residues. Here the CDR3 reads CASSQDGLDYNEQFF. CDR3 sequence (DNA): TGCGCCAGCAGCCAAGACGGACTGGACTACAATGAGCAGTTCTTC.

The chain joins TRBV19 to TRBJ2-1, with 7 bases matching TRBD2. CDR1 and CDR2 from the germline V gene are LNHDA and SQIVND (reference sequence). This CDR3 is 16 amino acids long. V trimming: 5 bases; J trimming: 4 bases; junction bases outside the gene matches: 11. In DNA form, the CDR3 reads TGTGCCAGTAGTCCCCAGCGAGCGGGACCGTACAATGAGCAGTTCTTC. This translates into CASSPQRAGPYNEQFF.

This chain connects TRBV5-4 to TRBJ2-4; 7 bases match TRBD1. Germline V gene sequence: CDR1 SGHNT, CDR2 YYREEE (reference sequence). The CDR3 is made up of 14 amino acids. Germline trimming cut 0 bases from V and 7 bases from J; bases unmatched to any gene: 4. The CDR3 nucleotides are TGTGCCAGCAGCTTGGTAGGGGGCAATAACATTCAGTACTTC. It codes for CASSLVGGNNIQYF.

The gene calls are TRBV7-9 and TRBJ1-6; 8 bases are a match to TRBD1. The J segment lost 2 bases and the V segment lost 5 bases, leaving 5 bases of the junction unmatched. The length of the CDR3 is 16 residues. Germline CDR1 and CDR2: SEHNR and FQNEAQ (reference sequence). The CDR3 coding sequence is TGTGCCAGCAGCAACGAGGACAGGGCCTATAATTCACCCCTCCACTTT. Protein sequence: CASSNEDRAYNSPLHF.

The V and J genes are TRBV5-4 and TRBJ2-4, with TRBD2 matching 10 bases. The CDR3 spans 16 residues. CDR1 SGHNT and CDR2 YYREEE come from the germline V gene (reference sequence). V lost 1 base to trimming and J lost 9 bases; unmatched junction nucleotides: 10. CDR3 in DNA: TGTGCCAGCAGCTTGTCGGCTAGCGGGAGTCAGGGCATTCAGTACTTC. It is translated as CASSLSASGSQGIQYF. The entire variable domain, with the rest obtained from reference TRBV5-4 and TRBJ2-4, is as follows: ETGVTQSPTHLIKTRGQQVTLRCSSQSGHNTVSWYQQALGQGPQFIFQYYREEENGRGNFPPRFSGLQFPNYSSELNVNALELDDSALYLCASSLSASGSQGIQYFGAGTRLSVL.

The gene calls are TRBV11-2 and TRBJ1-6; unclear D gene. V lost 5 bases, J lost 8 bases, and 10 bases lay in between. Per the germline V gene, CDR1 is SGHAT and CDR2 is FQNNGV. This CDR3 is built from 13 residues. CDR3 sequence: CASSITADSPLHF. CDR3 in DNA: TGTGCCAGCAGCATAACAGCAGATTCACCCCTCCACTTT.

In its sample, this clone was seen a few times. The chain combines TRBV19 with TRBJ2-1; possibly TRBD1 for D (6 bases). V gave up 3 bases and J gave up 7 bases, with 10 bases separating them. The germline V gene has CDR1 LNHDA and CDR2 SQIVND (reference sequence). The CDR3 loop spans 13 amino acids. The CDR3 protein is CASSIGQINEQFF. For the CDR3, the DNA is TGTGCCAGTAGTATCGGACAGATTAATGAGCAGTTCTTC.

The V call is TRBV7-9, the J call TRBJ2-7; D may be TRBD1 (7 bases). V lost 6 bases and J 2 bases, leaving 17 bases between the germline ends. Germline assignment: CDR1 SEHNR and CDR2 FQNEAQ (reference sequence). The length of the CDR3 is 15 residues. The CDR3 loop reads CASSPQTGTPYEQYF. The CDR3 DNA is TGTGCCAGCAGTCCTCAGACAGGGACTCCCTACGAGCAGTACTTC. The full variable domain, rest sourced from reference TRBV7-9 and TRBJ2-7, is DTGVSQNPRHKITKRGQNVTFRCDPISEHNRLYWYRQTLGQGPEFLTYFQNEAQLEKSRLLSDRFSAERPKGSFSTLEIQRTEQGDSAMYLCASSPQTGTPYEQYFGPGTRLTVT.

This clone came up once. V and J are TRBV30 and TRBJ2-4; 7 nucleotides line up with TRBD2. Germline V gene sequence: CDR1 GTSNPN, CDR2 SVGIG (reference sequence). This CDR3 comprises 15 residues. V shed 5 bases, J shed 1 base, and the junction held 8 bases outside the gene matches. The CDR3 nucleotides read TGTGCCTGGTCCCTGGGAGGGAGGGCCAAAAACATTCAGTACTTC. Residues: CAWSLGGRAKNIQYF.

V is TRBV29-1 and J is TRBJ2-4; TRBD2 is a possible D gene (5 bases). This CDR3 comprises 13 residues. Trimming left V 0 bases short and J 3 bases short, with 6 bases between. Germline CDR1 reads SQVTM; CDR2 reads ANQGSEA. The CDR3 loop reads CSVEDRDKNIQYF. The CDR3 DNA reads as TGCAGCGTTGAAGATCGGGACAAAAACATTCAGTACTTC.

The chain is built from TRBV5-1 and TRBJ2-7; 12 bases fit TRBD2. Losses at the gene ends were 0 bases for V and 3 bases for J; bases not matched to a gene: 4. Germline V gene data show CDR1 as SGHRS and CDR2 as YFSETQ. The CDR3 has 16 amino acids. Here the CDR3 DNA reads TGCGCCAGCAGCTTGGGACAGGGACTAGCGGGCTACGAGCAGTACTTC. Translating it yields CASSLGQGLAGYEQYF.

The chain recombines TRBV3-1 (or the pseudogene TRBV3-2) with TRBJ2-1; D remains ambiguous. With 0 bases removed from V and 2 bases from J, the gap between germline ends came to 14 bases. Germline assignment: CDR1 LGHDT and CDR2 YNNKEL (reference sequence). The CDR3 consists of 17 residues. Here the CDR3 DNA reads TGTGCCAGCAGCCAAGAGTCCGTCCTAGTAGCCTACAATGAGCAGTTCTTC. This encodes CASSQESVLVAYNEQFF.